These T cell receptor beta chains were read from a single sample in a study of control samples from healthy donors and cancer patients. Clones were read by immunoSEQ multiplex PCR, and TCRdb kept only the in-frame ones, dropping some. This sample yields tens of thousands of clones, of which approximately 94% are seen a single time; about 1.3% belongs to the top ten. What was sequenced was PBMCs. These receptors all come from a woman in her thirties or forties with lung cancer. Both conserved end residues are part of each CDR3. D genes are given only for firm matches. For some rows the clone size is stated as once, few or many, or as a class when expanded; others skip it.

DNA: TGTGCCAGTAGTCGTAGTGGGACAGCATATAGCAATCAGCCCCAGCATTTT
CDR3: CASSRSGTAYSNQPQHF
J: TRBJ1-5
size: -
D: TRBD1
V: TRBV19

DNA: TGTGCCAGCAGCCAAGTAGCGACTAGCACAGATACGCAGTATTTT
CDR3: CASSQVATSTDTQYF
J: TRBJ2-3
size: -
D: -
V: TRBV3-1/TRBV3-2

DNA: TGTGCCAGCTCACCATCGAGCGGGATGGGACGAAAACTGTTTTTT
CDR3: CASSPSSGMGRKLFF
J: TRBJ1-4
size: -
D: -
V: TRBV18

DNA: TGTGCCAGCAGTTTGGGGACAGGGAGAGGCTATGGCTACACCTTC
CDR3: CASSLGTGRGYGYTF
J: TRBJ1-2
size: -
D: TRBD1
V: TRBV6-5

DNA: TGTGCCAGCAGCTTACGCCGAATGGCCGCTGCTGGAAACACCATATATTTT
CDR3: CASSLRRMAAAGNTIYF
J: TRBJ1-3
size: -
D: -
V: TRBV7-8

DNA: TGTGCCAGCAGCCCAGGGGGCAGGTATGGCTACACCTTC
CDR3: CASSPGGRYGYTF
J: TRBJ1-2
size: -
D: TRBD1
V: TRBV2

DNA: TGTGCCACCAGTGATGGGGACACTGAAGCTTTCTTT
CDR3: CATSDGDTEAFF
J: TRBJ1-1
size: -
D: -
V: TRBV24-1

DNA: TGTGCCAGCACTTCGGTAGGGGGACCAGATACGCAGTATTTT
CDR3: CASTSVGGPDTQYF
J: TRBJ2-3
size: -
D: -
V: TRBV6-5

DNA: TGTGCCAGCAGGAGGCAGGGAAGAATAGATACGCAGTATTTT
CDR3: CASRRQGRIDTQYF
J: TRBJ2-3
size: -
D: -
V: TRBV2

DNA: TGTGCCAGTAGCACCCGGTTCGACAATGAGCAGTTCTTC
CDR3: CASSTRFDNEQFF
J: TRBJ2-1
size: -
D: -
V: TRBV19

DNA: TGCGCCAGCGGGACAGGGGATAACACTGAAGCTTTCTTT
CDR3: CASGTGDNTEAFF
J: TRBJ1-1
size: -
D: TRBD1
V: TRBV5-1

DNA: TGTGCCAGCAGCGCTCAGGGGAAATCCTACGAGCAGTACTTC
CDR3: CASSAQGKSYEQYF
J: TRBJ2-7
size: -
D: -
V: TRBV5-4

DNA: TGTGCCAGCAGCCCGGGACTAGCGGGGAAAGAGACCCAGTACTTC
CDR3: CASSPGLAGKETQYF
J: TRBJ2-5
size: -
D: TRBD2
V: TRBV6-5

DNA: TGTGCCAGCAGTTTTCGAGCTCCGTGGGACAGGGCGACCTACGAGCAGTACTTC
CDR3: CASSFRAPWDRATYEQYF
J: TRBJ2-7
size: once
D: TRBD1
V: TRBV28

DNA: TGTGCTAGTGGTGCTCAGGGGGCAAACTATGGCTACACCTTC
CDR3: CASGAQGANYGYTF
J: TRBJ1-2
size: -
D: TRBD1
V: TRBV12-5

DNA: TGTGCCAGCAGCGTAGATGCAGTGGGCAATCAGCCCCAGCATTTT
CDR3: CASSVDAVGNQPQHF
J: TRBJ1-5
size: once
D: -
V: TRBV9

DNA: TGCAGTGCTAGTCCACGAGGCACAGATACGCAGTATTTT
CDR3: CSASPRGTDTQYF
J: TRBJ2-3
size: -
D: -
V: TRBV20-1

DNA: TGTGCCAGCATGCATCCGAAGTATTTT
CDR3: CASMHPKYF
J: TRBJ2-3
size: -
D: -
V: TRBV21-1